Given below is one T cell receptor beta chain in context. Antigen: not known. At collection, donors were nominally healthy, but unrecorded immune exposures were probable. The PCR ran on 60 Vbeta and 13 Jbeta primers. Method: immunoSEQ multiplex PCR; TCRdb's copy keeps in-frame clones and lacks some. The sample lists 140,000 or so clones; over 75% were seen once. This entry comes from a study of cytomegalovirus exposure and HLA in healthy donors. Study-wide findings and caveats: Presence/absence results assume similar sequencing depth per donor, which may not hold. In a later analysis, V- and J-gene trimming of beta chains associated with a DCLRE1C missense variant, replicated independently. Later on, analysis showed that most CMV-associated TCR beta chains appeared to be HLA-restricted.

The CDR3 extends over 14 amino acids. The V gene's germline CDR1 is LGHNA and CDR2 YSLEER. V lost 4 bases and J 3 bases, leaving 9 bases between the germline ends. What was sequenced was PBMCs. J is TRBJ2-2 and V is TRBV4-3; possible D gene TRBD2, 6 bases. This sequence originates from a woman in her thirties or forties in good health and CMV-seronegative. As DNA, the CDR3 is TGCGCCAGCAGCCCCGCGGGATACACCGGGGAGCTGTTTTTT. It codes for CASSPAGYTGELFF.